Presented here are 22 T cell receptor beta chains from one specimen sequenced in a study of response to subunit inactivated influenza vaccine. Each CDR3 protein is one row after TCRdb ran MiXCR on the RT-PCR reads. The table includes roughly 710,000 distinct CDR3 sequences, 13% to 15% detected once. Source: PBMCs from blood, taken 14 to 15 days before vaccination. The receptor set was obtained from a man aged 50 to 59 who received an inactivated influenza vaccine.

The chain combines TRBV29-1 with TRBJ1-1; TRBD1 might be the D (6 bases). The germline gives CDR1 SQVTM, CDR2 ANQGSEA. Trimming cost V 7 bases and J 0 bases, with 15 bases left between them. The CDR3 sequence is 14 residues long. The CDR3 is CSAARTVMNTEAFF. CDR3 sequence (DNA): TGCAGCGCCGCCAGGACAGTCATGAACACTGAAGCTTTCTTT.

This clonotype was picked up a small number of times. The rearrangement joins TRBV28 to TRBJ2-1; D remains unclear. V lost 6 bases and J lost 4, with 13 bases in between. Per the germline V gene, CDR1 is MDHEN and CDR2 is SYDVKM. There are 14 residues in the CDR3. The CDR3 protein is CASSHTPEYNEQFF. The CDR3 region has the DNA TGTGCCAGCAGCCATACCCCGGAGTACAATGAGCAGTTCTTC.

The genes are TRBV5-1 and TRBJ2-7, with D hard to call. The V end lost 0 bases, the J end lost 5 bases, and 6 bases lay between the germline ends. Germline V gene lookup returns CDR1 SGHRS and CDR2 YFSETQ. The CDR3 has 12 residues. The CDR3 bases are TGCGCCAGCAGCTTGGCTCGGAACGAGCAGTACTTC. Translation gives CASSLARNEQYF.

The V call is TRBV11-1, the J call TRBJ2-1, with D possibly being TRBD2 (6 bases). In germline, CDR1 is SGHAT, CDR2 FQDESV (reference sequence). V was shortened by 4 bases and J by 0 bases, with 13 bases between the two germline ends. The CDR3 contains 16 residues. This CDR3 is CASSSQGLSSYNEQFF. In nucleotides, the CDR3 is TGTGCCAGCAGCTCGCAGGGACTCAGCTCCTACAATGAGCAGTTCTTC.

This clonotype appeared a few times. This chain connects TRBV9 to TRBJ2-3; D is uncertain. Germline CDR1 reads SGDLS; CDR2 reads YYNGEE. This CDR3 contains 12 residues. The V end lost 3 bases, the J end lost 8 bases, and 10 bases lay between the germline ends. Here the CDR3 reads CASSEDRTTQYF. CDR3 nucleotide sequence: TGTGCCAGCAGCGAGGATAGAACTACGCAGTATTTT.

This clonotype was seen only a few times. V is TRBV4-2 and J is TRBJ2-5; D is ambiguous. The CDR3 contains 18 residues. The V end was cut by 2 bases, the J end by 4 bases, with 23 bases between. The V gene's germline CDR1 is LGHNA and CDR2 YNFKEQ. CDR3 in DNA: TGTGCCAGCAGCCAATTCCGGATCGCAGTTTTGGGCGGAGAGACCCAGTACTTC. It codes for CASSQFRIAVLGGETQYF.

This clonotype was observed a few times. A read error may account for a junction end that differs from germline. The rearrangement uses TRBV7-9 and TRBJ1-1; maybe TRBD1 (5 bases). CDR1 and CDR2 (germline): SEHNR, FQNEAQ (reference sequence). CDR3 size: 13 residues. The CDR3 nucleotides are TGTTCCAGCAGCTTGGGGGGGAGAACTGAAGCTTTCTTT. It is translated as CSSSLGGRTEAFF.

This clonotype was detected a few times. The V and J genes are TRBV21-1 and TRBJ2-1; the D segment call TRBD2 is taken from the table without a DNA check. TRBV21-1 is a listed pseudogene. The CDR3 spans 16 residues. The CDR3 DNA is TGTGCCAGCAGCAAAAAGGCTAGCGGGAGTCTCAATGAGCAGTTCTTC. This codes for CASSKKASGSLNEQFF.

CDR3 loop: CASQWGADRYNYGYTF. DNA for the CDR3: TGCGCCAGCCAATGGGGGGCCGATCGTTATAACTATGGCTACACCTTC. J is TRBJ1-2 and V is TRBV5-1; TRBD1 might be the D (6 bases). The CDR3 is 16 residues long. The V and J ends lost 7 bases and 1 base respectively, with 20 bases between them. Germline lookup yields CDR1 SGHRS and CDR2 YFSETQ.

The table lists this clonotype with a few counts. The V and J genes are TRBV7-9 and TRBJ1-2; D gene uncertain. Trimming cost V 5 bases and J 8 bases, with 15 bases left between them. Germline assignment: CDR1 SEHNR and CDR2 FQNEAQ (reference sequence). The CDR3 is 13 amino acids. The CDR3 nucleotides are TGTGCCAGCAGCCTAGACACGGCTTGGGGCTACACCTTC. Amino acid sequence: CASSLDTAWGYTF.

V is TRBV6-2 or TRBV6-3 and J is TRBJ1-6; maybe TRBD1 (6 bases). V was cut by 5 bases and J by 11 bases, with 16 bases left in between. Germline CDR1 MNHEY, CDR2 SVGEGT. The CDR3 totals 14 residues. The CDR3 region has the DNA TGTGCCAGCAGTGCCGGACAGCGCGTCCCACCCCTCCACTTT. Protein product: CASSAGQRVPPLHF.

This clonotype was counted a few times. J is TRBJ2-2 and V is TRBV12-3 or TRBV12-4, with D maybe TRBD1 (7 bases). The germline V and J ends were trimmed by 3 bases and 3 bases, with 14 bases remaining between them. This CDR3 spans 16 amino acids. The CDR3 protein is CASSFFGGTDTGELFF. CDR3 DNA sequence: TGTGCCAGCAGTTTTTTCGGCGGGACAGACACCGGGGAGCTGTTTTTT.

This clonotype was observed a few times. The chain links TRBV20-1 to TRBJ2-3; TRBD1 is a possible D gene (7 bases). The germline V gene encodes CDR1 DFQATT and CDR2 SNEGSKA (reference sequence). This CDR3 is built from 16 residues. Trimming removed 1 base from V and 5 bases from J, with 19 bases in between. In nucleotides, the CDR3 is TGCAGTGCTAGAGGGGTGACAGGGCCCGGGAGAGATACGCAGTATTTT. This gives the protein CSARGVTGPGRDTQYF.

V and J are TRBV7-2 and TRBJ2-7; 9 nucleotides match TRBD1. CDR1 is SGHTA, CDR2 FQGNSA, per germline. The CDR3 extends over 15 amino acids. With 4 bases clipped from V and 4 bases from J, the junction kept 8 bases outside the gene matches. The chain's CDR3 is CASSWGMTGGYEQYF. CDR3 coding DNA: TGTGCCAGCAGCTGGGGAATGACAGGGGGGTACGAGCAGTACTTC.

This clonotype occurred a few times. The chain is built from TRBV28 and TRBJ2-5; maybe TRBD1 (6 bases). The CDR3 extends over 16 amino acids. Per germline, CDR1 MDHEN and CDR2 SYDVKM. V was pared by 3 bases and J by 2 bases, with 16 bases between. CDR3: CASSFGVGGRQETQYF. The CDR3 region has the DNA TGTGCCAGCAGTTTTGGTGTAGGGGGTCGGCAAGAGACCCAGTACTTC.

This chain connects TRBV4-2 to TRBJ2-5; 10 positions match TRBD2. V shed 5 bases, J shed 5 bases, and the junction held 11 bases outside the gene matches. The CDR3 sequence is 16 residues long. Germline lookup yields CDR1 LGHNA and CDR2 YNFKEQ. The CDR3: CASSGLELAGIETQYF. In nucleotides, the CDR3 is TGTGCCAGCAGCGGATTGGAACTAGCGGGAATCGAGACCCAGTACTTC.

Worth noting for this clonotype: This may be a read error: a much more frequent sequence differs by one nucleotide. This sequence joins TRBV20-1 and TRBJ2-1; perhaps TRBD1 as D (6 bases). V was shortened by 6 bases and J by 2 bases, with 20 bases between the two germline ends. From germline, CDR1 is DFQATT and CDR2 SNEGSKA (reference sequence). CDR3 length equals 16 residues. The CDR3 loop reads CSAPLFTGSPYNEQFF. The CDR3 DNA reads as TGCAGTGCCCCCCTTTTTACAGGGTCGCCCTACAATGAGCAGTTCTTC.

The chain links TRBV4-1 to TRBJ2-2; TRBD1 matches 9 bases. Germline lookup yields CDR1 MGHRA and CDR2 YSYEKL. The CDR3 contains 14 residues. The V and J ends lost 7 bases and 6 bases, in that order; junction bases with no gene match: 6. The CDR3 sequence is CASNPNRGPGELFF. The CDR3 DNA is TGCGCCAGCAACCCGAACAGGGGGCCCGGGGAGCTGTTTTTT.

In this sample, this clonotype turned up a few times. The chain uses TRBV6-1 and TRBJ2-7; 9 nucleotides match TRBD1. Germline V gene lookup returns CDR1 MNHNS and CDR2 SASEGT. The CDR3 has 16 amino acids. The junction had 14 bases not matched to a gene; V was cut back by 5 bases and J by 6 bases. The CDR3, as DNA: TGTGCCAGCAGTCCGGGATGGACCGGGACAGGGACCGAGCAGTACTTC. Translation: CASSPGWTGTGTEQYF.

V usage is TRBV19 and J usage is TRBJ1-5; 9 bases fit TRBD1. The CDR3 runs to 14 residues. CDR1 is LNHDA, CDR2 SQIVND, per germline (reference sequence). V dropped 5 bases and J dropped 4; count of bases not matched to a gene: 3. CDR3: CASSGDRVNQPQHF. CDR3 nucleotide sequence: TGTGCCAGTAGTGGGGACAGGGTGAATCAGCCCCAGCATTTT. The full variable domain, with the rest looked up from reference TRBV19 and TRBJ1-5, is DGGITQSPKYLFRKEGQNVTLSCEQNLNHDAMYWYRQDPGQGLRLIYYSQIVNDFQKGDIAEGYSVSREKKESFPLTVTSAQKNPTAFYLCASSGDRVNQPQHFGDGTRLSIL.

This clonotype was observed many times. The rearrangement links TRBV29-1 to TRBJ2-3, with TRBD1 as a possible D gene (5 bases). Germline V gene sequence: CDR1 SQVTM, CDR2 ANQGSEA. V lost 2 bases to trimming and J lost 4 bases, with 7 bases between them. The CDR3 extends over 12 amino acids. The CDR3 nucleotides read TGCAGCGTTGAAAAGGGGCCAGATACGCAGTATTTT. It codes for CSVEKGPDTQYF.

This clonotype was seen a few times. The V and J genes are TRBV29-1 and TRBJ2-5; maybe TRBD2 (7 bases). Germline loops: CDR1 SQVTM, CDR2 ANQGSEA. The CDR3 extends over 14 amino acids. The V end was cut by 4 bases, the J end by 5 bases, with 17 bases between. The CDR3 is CSVVRGGLRETQYF. CDR3 nucleotide sequence: TGCAGCGTTGTTAGGGGGGGGCTTAGGGAGACCCAGTACTTC. The entire variable domain, with the rest obtained from reference TRBV29-1 and TRBJ2-5, is as follows: SAVISQKPSRDICQRGTSLTIQCQVDSQVTMMFWYRQQPGQSLTLIATANQGSEATYESGFVIDKFPISRPNLTFSTLTVSNMSPEDSSIYLCSVVRGGLRETQYFGPGTRLLVL.